One T cell receptor (beta chain) is described in this entry. Its antigen is unknown. CDR1 and CDR2 (germline): SGHTS, YDEGEE. Deletions cut 2 bases from V and 4 bases from J, with 16 bases between. The CDR3 length is 16 residues. This sample is drawn from a study of cytomegalovirus exposure and HLA in healthy donors. General study points: Most of the TCR beta V segments (in an earlier analysis) were productive either about 87% or about 30% of the time. The investigators catalogued 164 TCR beta chains as cytomegalovirus-associated. Within the data, a cluster of highly shared sequence variants was likely a sequencing artifact. Later on, an analysis showed TCR association rates differing by HLA locus, with DRB1 the most and HLA-C the fewest.

Amplification used 60 Vbeta primers and 13 Jbeta primers. Assay used: immunoSEQ multiplex PCR; TCRdb lists only in-frame clones, some missing. The sample consists of about 89,000 clones, roughly 85% of them appearing once. This clonotype originated in a man aged 35-49 years in good health and CMV-seropositive. This chain joins TRBV5-8 and TRBJ2-4, with TRBD1 as a possible D gene (6 bases). Sequencing input: PBMCs. The CDR3 DNA follows: TGTGCCAGCAGCTTTAATCCCCAGGGGCGGAAAAACATTCAGTACTTC. Encoded protein: CASSFNPQGRKNIQYF.